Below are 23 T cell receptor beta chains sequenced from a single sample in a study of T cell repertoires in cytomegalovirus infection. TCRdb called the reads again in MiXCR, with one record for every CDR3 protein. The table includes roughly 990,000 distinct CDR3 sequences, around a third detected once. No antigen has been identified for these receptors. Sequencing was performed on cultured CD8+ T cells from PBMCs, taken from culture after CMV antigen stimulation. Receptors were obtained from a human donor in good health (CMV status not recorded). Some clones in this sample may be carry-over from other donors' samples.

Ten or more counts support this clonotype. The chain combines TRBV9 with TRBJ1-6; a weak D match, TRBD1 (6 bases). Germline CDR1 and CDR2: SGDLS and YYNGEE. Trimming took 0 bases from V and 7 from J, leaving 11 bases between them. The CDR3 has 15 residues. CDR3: CASSVEDSINSPLHF. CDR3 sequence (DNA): TGTGCCAGCAGCGTAGAGGACAGTATAAATTCACCCCTCCACTTT.

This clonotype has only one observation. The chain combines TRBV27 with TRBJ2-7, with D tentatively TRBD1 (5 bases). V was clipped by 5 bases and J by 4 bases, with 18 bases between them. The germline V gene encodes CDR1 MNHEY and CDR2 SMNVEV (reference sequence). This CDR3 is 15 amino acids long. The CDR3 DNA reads TGTGCCAGCAGTCCTCCAGGGTCCACCCTTTACGAGCAGTACTTC. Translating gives CASSPPGSTLYEQYF.

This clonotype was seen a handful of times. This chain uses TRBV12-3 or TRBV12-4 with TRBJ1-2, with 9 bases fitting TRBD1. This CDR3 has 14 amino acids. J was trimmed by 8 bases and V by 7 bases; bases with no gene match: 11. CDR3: CASISGTGFLGYTF. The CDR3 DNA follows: TGTGCCAGCATCTCGGGGACAGGGTTCTTGGGCTACACCTTC.

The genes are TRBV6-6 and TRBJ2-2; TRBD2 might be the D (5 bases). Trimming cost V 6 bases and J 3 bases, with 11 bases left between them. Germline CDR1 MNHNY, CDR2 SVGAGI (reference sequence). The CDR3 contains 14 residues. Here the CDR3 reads CASRAGRHTGELFF. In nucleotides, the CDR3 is TGTGCCAGCAGGGCGGGCAGGCACACCGGGGAGCTGTTTTTT.

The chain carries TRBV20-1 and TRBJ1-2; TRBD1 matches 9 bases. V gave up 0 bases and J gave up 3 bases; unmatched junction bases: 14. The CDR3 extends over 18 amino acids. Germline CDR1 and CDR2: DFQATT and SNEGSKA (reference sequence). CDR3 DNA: TGCAGTGCTAGAGACCCCTATAAGACAGGGGGGTTCGACTATGGCTACACCTTC. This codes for CSARDPYKTGGFDYGYTF.

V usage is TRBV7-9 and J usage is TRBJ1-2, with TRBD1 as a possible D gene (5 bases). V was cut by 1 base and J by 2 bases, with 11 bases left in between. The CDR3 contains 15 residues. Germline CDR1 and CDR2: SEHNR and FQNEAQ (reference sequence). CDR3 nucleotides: TGTGCCAGCAGCTTAGGGGGGGGTATCAACTATGGCTACACCTTC. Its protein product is CASSLGGGINYGYTF. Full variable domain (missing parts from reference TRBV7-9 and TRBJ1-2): DTGVSQNPRHKITKRGQNVTFRCDPISEHNRLYWYRQTLGQGPEFLTYFQNEAQLEKSRLLSDRFSAERPKGSFSTLEIQRTEQGDSAMYLCASSLGGGINYGYTFGSGTRLTVV.

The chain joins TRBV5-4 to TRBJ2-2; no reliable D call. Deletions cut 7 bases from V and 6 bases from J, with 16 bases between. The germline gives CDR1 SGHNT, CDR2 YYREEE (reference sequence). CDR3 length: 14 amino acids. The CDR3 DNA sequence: TGTGCCAGCTTTGAACGTAGAGGCTCCGGGGAGCTGTTTTTT. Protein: CASFERRGSGELFF.

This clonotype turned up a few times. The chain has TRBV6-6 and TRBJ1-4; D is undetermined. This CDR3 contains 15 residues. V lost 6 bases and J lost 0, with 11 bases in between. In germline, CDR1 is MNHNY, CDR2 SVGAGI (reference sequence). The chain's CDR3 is CASRGSGATNEKLFF. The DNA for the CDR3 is TGTGCCAGCAGGGGCTCCGGAGCAACTAATGAAAAACTGTTTTTT.

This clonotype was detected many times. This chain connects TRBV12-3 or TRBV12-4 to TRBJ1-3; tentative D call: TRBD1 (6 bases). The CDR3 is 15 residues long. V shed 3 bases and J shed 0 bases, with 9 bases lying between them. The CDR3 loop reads CASSFLTGSGNTIYF. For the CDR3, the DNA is TGTGCCAGCAGTTTTTTGACAGGCTCTGGAAACACCATATATTTT.

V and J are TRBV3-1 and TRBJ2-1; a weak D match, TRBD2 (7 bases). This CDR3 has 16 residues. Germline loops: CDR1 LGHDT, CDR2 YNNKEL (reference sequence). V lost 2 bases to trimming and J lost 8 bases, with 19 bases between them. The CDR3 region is CASSQYSGGVKDEQFF. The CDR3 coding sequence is TGTGCCAGCAGCCAATACTCGGGGGGCGTCAAGGATGAGCAGTTCTTC.

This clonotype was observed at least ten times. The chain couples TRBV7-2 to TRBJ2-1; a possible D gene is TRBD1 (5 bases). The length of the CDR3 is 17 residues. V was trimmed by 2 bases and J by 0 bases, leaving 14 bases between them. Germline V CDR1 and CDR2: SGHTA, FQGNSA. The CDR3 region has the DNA TGTGCCAGCAGCTTAAGGGATGGGGCTAGCTCCTACAATGAGCAGTTCTTC. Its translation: CASSLRDGASSYNEQFF.

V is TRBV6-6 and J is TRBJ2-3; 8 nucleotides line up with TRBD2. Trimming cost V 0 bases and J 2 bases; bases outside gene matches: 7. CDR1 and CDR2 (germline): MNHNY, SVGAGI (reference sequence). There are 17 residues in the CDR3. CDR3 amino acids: CASSYSGSGASTDTQYF. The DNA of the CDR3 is TGTGCCAGCAGTTACTCGGGTAGCGGGGCCTCCACAGATACGCAGTATTTT.

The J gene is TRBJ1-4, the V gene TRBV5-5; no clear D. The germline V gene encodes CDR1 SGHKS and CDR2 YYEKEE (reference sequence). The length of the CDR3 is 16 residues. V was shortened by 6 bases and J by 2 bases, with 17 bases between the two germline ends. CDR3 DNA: TGTGCCAGCAACCAACGTTTGTCCTACACTAATGAAAAACTGTTTTTT. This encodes CASNQRLSYTNEKLFF. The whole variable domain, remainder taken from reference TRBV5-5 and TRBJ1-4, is DAGVTQSPTHLIKTRGQQVTLRCSPISGHKSVSWYQQVLGQGPQFIFQYYEKEERGRGNFPDRFSARQFPNYSSELNVNALLLGDSALYLCASNQRLSYTNEKLFFGSGTQLSVL.

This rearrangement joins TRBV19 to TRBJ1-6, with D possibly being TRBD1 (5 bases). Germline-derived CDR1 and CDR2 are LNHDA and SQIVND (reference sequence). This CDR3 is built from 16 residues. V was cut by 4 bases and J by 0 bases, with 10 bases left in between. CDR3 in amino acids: CASSRGDGSYNSPLHF. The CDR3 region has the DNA TGTGCCAGTAGTAGGGGGGACGGCTCCTATAATTCACCCCTCCACTTT.

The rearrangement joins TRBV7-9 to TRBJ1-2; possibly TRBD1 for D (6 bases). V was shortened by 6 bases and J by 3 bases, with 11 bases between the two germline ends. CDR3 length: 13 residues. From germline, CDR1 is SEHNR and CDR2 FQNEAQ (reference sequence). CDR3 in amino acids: CASSSGEYYGYTF. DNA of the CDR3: TGTGCCAGCAGTTCAGGGGAATACTATGGCTACACCTTC.

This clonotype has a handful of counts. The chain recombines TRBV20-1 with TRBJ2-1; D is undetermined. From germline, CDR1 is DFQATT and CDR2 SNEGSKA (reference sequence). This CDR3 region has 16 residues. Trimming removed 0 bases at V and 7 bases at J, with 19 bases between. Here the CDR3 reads CSARDLTTAEWNEQFF. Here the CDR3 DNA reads TGCAGTGCTAGAGATCTTACAACAGCCGAATGGAATGAGCAGTTCTTC.

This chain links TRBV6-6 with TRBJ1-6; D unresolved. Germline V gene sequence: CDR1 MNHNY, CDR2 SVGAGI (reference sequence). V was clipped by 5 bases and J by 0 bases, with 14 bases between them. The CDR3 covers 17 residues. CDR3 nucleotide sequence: TGTGCCAGCAGTGACCTACATTACCTCTCCTATAATTCACCCCTCCACTTT. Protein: CASSDLHYLSYNSPLHF.

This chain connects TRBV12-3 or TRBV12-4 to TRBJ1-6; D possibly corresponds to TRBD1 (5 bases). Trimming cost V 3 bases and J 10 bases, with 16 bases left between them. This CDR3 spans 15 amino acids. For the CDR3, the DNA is TGTGCCAGCAGTTTTGGGGGGGTGGGAAACTCACCCCTCCACTTT. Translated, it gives CASSFGGVGNSPLHF.

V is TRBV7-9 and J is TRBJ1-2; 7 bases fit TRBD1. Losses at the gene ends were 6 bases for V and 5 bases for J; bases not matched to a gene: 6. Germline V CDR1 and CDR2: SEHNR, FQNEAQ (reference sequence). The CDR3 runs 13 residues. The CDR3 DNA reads TGTGCCAGCAGTCACAGGGGTGGTTATGGCTACACCTTC. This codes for CASSHRGGYGYTF.

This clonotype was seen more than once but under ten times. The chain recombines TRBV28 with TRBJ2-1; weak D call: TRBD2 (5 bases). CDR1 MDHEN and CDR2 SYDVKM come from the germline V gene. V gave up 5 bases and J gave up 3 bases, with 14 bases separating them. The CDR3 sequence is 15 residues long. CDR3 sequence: CASSTRGELYNEQFF. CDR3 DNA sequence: TGTGCCAGCAGTACACGGGGAGAGCTCTACAATGAGCAGTTCTTC.

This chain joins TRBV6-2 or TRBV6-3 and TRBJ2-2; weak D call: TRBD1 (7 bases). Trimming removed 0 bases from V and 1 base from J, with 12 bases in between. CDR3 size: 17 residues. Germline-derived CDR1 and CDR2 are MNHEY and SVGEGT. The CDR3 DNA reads TGTGCCAGCAGTTACTCCCAGGGGGGCCGGAACACCGGGGAGCTGTTTTTT. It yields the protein CASSYSQGGRNTGELFF.

CDR3 protein: CASRPRDSYEQYV. In DNA form, the CDR3 reads TGTGCCAGCAGGCCCAGGGACTCCTACGAGCAGTACGTC. The V gene is TRBV28, the J gene TRBJ2-7; D possibly corresponds to TRBD1 (5 bases). CDR1 and CDR2 (germline): MDHEN, SYDVKM. The CDR3 spans 13 residues. Trimming cost V 6 bases and J 0 bases, with 9 bases left between them.

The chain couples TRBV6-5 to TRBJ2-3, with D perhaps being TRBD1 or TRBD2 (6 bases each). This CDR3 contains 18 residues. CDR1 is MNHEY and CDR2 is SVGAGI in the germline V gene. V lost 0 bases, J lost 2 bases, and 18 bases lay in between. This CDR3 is CASSYSGPGGHATDTQYF. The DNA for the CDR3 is TGTGCCAGCAGTTACTCCGGCCCCGGGGGACATGCCACAGATACGCAGTATTTT.